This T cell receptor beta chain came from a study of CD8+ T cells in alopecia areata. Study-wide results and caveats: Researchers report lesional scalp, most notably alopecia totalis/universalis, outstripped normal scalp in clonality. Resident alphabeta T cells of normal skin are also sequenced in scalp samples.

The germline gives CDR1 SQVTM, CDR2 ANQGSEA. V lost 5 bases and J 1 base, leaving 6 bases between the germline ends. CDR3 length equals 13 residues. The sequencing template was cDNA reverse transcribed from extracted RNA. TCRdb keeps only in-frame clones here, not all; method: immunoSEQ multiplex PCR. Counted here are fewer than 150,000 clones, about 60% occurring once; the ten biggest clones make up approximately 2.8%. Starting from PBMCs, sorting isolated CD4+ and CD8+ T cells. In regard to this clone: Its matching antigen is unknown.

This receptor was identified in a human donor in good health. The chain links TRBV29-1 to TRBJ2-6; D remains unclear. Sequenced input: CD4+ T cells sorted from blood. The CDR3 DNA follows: TGCAGCGTTTCCCGGTCTGGGGCCAACGTCCTGACTTTC. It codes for CSVSRSGANVLTF.